This TCR beta chain came from a study of CD8 T cells in ankylosing spondylitis. Study-level results: Disease-linked clones reportedly showed significant enrichment in matched ankylosing spondylitis synovial fluid.

In making TCR beta libraries, quantitative 5'-RACE with molecular barcodes was used. Using its own MiXCR run on the 5' RACE reads, TCRdb lists one record per CDR3 protein. The sample contains about 250,000 distinct CDR3 sequences, about 18% of which appear only once. Concerning this clonotype itself: Its antigen is currently unknown.

Germline assignment: CDR1 DFQATT and CDR2 SNEGSKA (reference sequence). J gave up 0 bases and V 0 bases, and 5 bases lay outside the gene matches. This CDR3 has 15 amino acids. This TCR was sampled from a male donor with ankylosing spondylitis or in good health (not recorded which). Sequencing was carried out using blood, either unsorted or a sorted T cell fraction (not recorded which). The rearrangement uses TRBV20-1 and TRBJ2-7; 7 nucleotides line up with TRBD2. The chain's CDR3 is CSARDGGRASYEQYF. The CDR3 coding sequence is TGCAGTGCTAGAGATGGGGGGAGGGCCTCCTACGAGCAGTACTTC.